Below, 11 T cell receptor beta chains from the same sample are listed, as sequenced in a study of blood T cell repertoires in COVID-19. Assay: immunoSEQ multiplex PCR; the TCRdb copy retains only in-frame clones and omits some. This table has 200,000 to 250,000 clones, roughly 80% appearing once. Sequences were obtained from peripheral blood. These receptors were taken from a woman younger than 35 with acute or convalescent COVID-19.

The chain employs TRBV6-6 and TRBJ1-1; TRBD1 matches 8 bases. Unmatched junction bases numbered 9, after V lost 6 bases and J lost 3 bases. The CDR3 has 15 residues. Germline V gene sequence: CDR1 MNHNY, CDR2 SVGAGI (reference sequence). The CDR3 DNA sequence: TGTGCCAGCAGCCCCGCAGGGGGCGGTGACACTGAAGCTTTCTTT. Its translation is CASSPAGGGDTEAFF.

V usage is TRBV19 and J usage is TRBJ2-1, with 12 bases matching TRBD2. V lost 1 base, J lost 6 bases, and 4 bases stayed unmatched. Germline V gives CDR1 LNHDA, CDR2 SQIVND (reference sequence). CDR3 length equals 16 residues. CDR3 amino acids: CASSIVRTSGINEQFF. The CDR3 DNA reads TGTGCCAGTAGTATAGTGCGGACTAGCGGGATCAATGAGCAGTTCTTC.

On this clone itself: At the DNA level, this CDR3 is encoded by other sequences in the same sample as well. The chain has TRBV6-5 and TRBJ1-2, with D perhaps TRBD1 (6 bases). This CDR3 is built from 14 residues. From germline, CDR1 is MNHEY and CDR2 SVGAGI. Deletions cut 0 bases from V and 4 bases from J, with 9 bases between. CDR3 coding DNA: TGTGCCAGCAGTTACTCCGACAGGTCCTATGGCTACACCTTC. Translating gives CASSYSDRSYGYTF.

This chain joins TRBV5-5 and TRBJ2-3, with 8 bases matching TRBD2. The CDR3 consists of 16 residues. V gave up 1 base and J gave up 5 bases; unmatched junction bases: 9. The germline gives CDR1 SGHKS, CDR2 YYEKEE (reference sequence). The CDR3 bases are TGTGCCAGCAGCTTGTTGGCTAGCGGGTCACAAGATACGCAGTATTTT. Residues: CASSLLASGSQDTQYF.

The chain carries TRBV11-1 and TRBJ2-5; possible D gene TRBD2, 5 bases. V was trimmed by 8 bases and J by 5 bases, leaving 15 bases between them. Looked up from germline, CDR1 is SGHAT and CDR2 is FQDESV (reference sequence). The length of the CDR3 is 13 residues. The CDR3 DNA reads as TGTGCCAGCCAGGTAGCGACCCGGGAGACCCAGTACTTC. Amino acid sequence: CASQVATRETQYF.

The chain combines TRBV7-2 with TRBJ1-4, with a possible D match to TRBD1 (6 bases). Germline V CDR1 and CDR2: SGHTA, FQGNSA. The V gene lost 4 bases and the J gene lost 7 bases, with 19 bases spanning the gap. This CDR3 has 16 amino acids. The chain's CDR3 is CASSSTNRVFGEKLFF. CDR3 in DNA: TGTGCCAGCAGCTCTACCAACAGGGTCTTTGGTGAAAAACTGTTTTTT. Using reference TRBV7-2 and TRBJ1-4 for the parts outside the CDR3, the full variable domain is GAGVSQSPSNKVTEKGKDVELRCDPISGHTALYWYRQSLGQGLEFLIYFQGNSAPDKSGLPSDRFSAERTGGSVSTLTIQRTQQEDSAVYLCASSSTNRVFGEKLFFGSGTQLSVL.

This clone was observed a handful of times. This sequence joins TRBV5-1 and TRBJ2-7; the match to TRBD2 covers 9 bases. This CDR3 region has 16 residues. Germline CDR1 reads SGHRS; CDR2 reads YFSETQ. The J segment lost 4 bases and the V segment lost 4 bases, leaving 12 bases of the junction unmatched. The CDR3 protein is CASSGGAGTSLYEQYF. The CDR3 DNA is TGCGCCAGCAGCGGTGGGGCCGGGACTAGCTTGTACGAGCAGTACTTC.

The gene calls are TRBV6-2 or TRBV6-3 and TRBJ1-5; 7 nucleotides align to TRBD1. From germline, CDR1 is MNHEY and CDR2 SVGEGT. This CDR3 spans 17 amino acids. V dropped 2 bases and J dropped 0; count of bases not matched to a gene: 7. In DNA form, the CDR3 reads TGTGCCAGCAGTTACAGGGGGCCTGGGTCTAGCAATCAGCCCCAGCATTTT. Translating gives CASSYRGPGSSNQPQHF.

This rearrangement joins TRBV3-1 (or the pseudogene TRBV3-2) to TRBJ1-3; no clear D. Trimming removed 0 bases at V and 0 bases at J, with 12 bases between. Germline V lookup: CDR1 LGHDT, CDR2 YNNKEL (reference sequence). There are 17 residues in the CDR3. CDR3 DNA sequence: TGTGCCAGCAGCCAAGATTCTGCAGTCTCCTCTGGAAACACCATATATTTT. Protein product: CASSQDSAVSSGNTIYF.

V usage is TRBV7-9 and J usage is TRBJ2-1, with 12 bases matching TRBD1. Per the germline V gene, CDR1 is SEHNR and CDR2 is FQNEAQ (reference sequence). The CDR3 covers 15 residues. Germline trimming cut 5 bases from V and 8 bases from J; bases unmatched to any gene: 7. The DNA of the CDR3 is TGTGCCAGCAGCGCGGGACAGGGGGCAGGTGATGAGCAGTTCTTC. Protein product: CASSAGQGAGDEQFF.

The J gene is TRBJ1-1, the V gene TRBV19; 12 nucleotides match TRBD1. Germline V gene lookup returns CDR1 LNHDA and CDR2 SQIVND (reference sequence). This CDR3 spans 17 amino acids. J lost 3 bases, V lost 5 bases, and 10 bases had no gene match. CDR3 sequence: CASSSPGTGGAYTEAFF. As DNA, the CDR3 is TGTGCCAGTAGTTCGCCCGGGACAGGGGGCGCGTACACTGAAGCTTTCTTT.